These T cell receptor beta chains were read from a single sample in a study of OX40 agonist ivuxolimab in advanced cancers. TCRdb's copy holds only in-frame clones and misses some; the assay was immunoSEQ multiplex PCR. The top ten clones hold approximately 0.69% of a sample with about 110,000 clones, less than 95% of them seen once. Sequencing used CD4+ or CD8+ T cells sorted from blood, obtained in a trial of the OX40 agonist ivuxolimab. The receptors stem from an adult with an advanced solid tumor such as melanoma, head and neck, liver or kidney cancer. The CDR3 runs from the conserved cysteine through the conserved F or W. A D gene is named only where the DNA matches it firmly. Expanded clones are given a class, and other clones once, few, many or no size at all.

size: -
J: TRBJ2-5
D: TRBD2
V: TRBV6-6
CDR3: CASAQLAGEETQYF
DNA: TGTGCCAGCGCACAACTAGCGGGAGAAGAGACCCAGTACTTC

size: -
J: TRBJ2-7
D: TRBD1
V: TRBV5-4
CDR3: CASSSGGGTGVLNEQYF
DNA: TGTGCCAGCAGCTCAGGCGGGGGGACAGGGGTGCTCAACGAGCAGTACTTC

size: -
J: TRBJ2-7
D: TRBD2
V: TRBV19
CDR3: CASSTSRGGFYEQYF
DNA: TGTGCCAGTAGTACATCTCGGGGGGGATTCTACGAGCAGTACTTC

size: -
J: TRBJ2-1
D: TRBD2
V: TRBV27
CDR3: CASSLRAGLADNEQFF
DNA: TGTGCCAGCAGTTTGAGGGCGGGACTAGCTGACAATGAGCAGTTCTTC

size: -
J: TRBJ2-1
D: TRBD2
V: TRBV9
CDR3: CASSVETSPYNEQFF
DNA: TGTGCCAGCAGCGTAGAGACTAGCCCATACAATGAGCAGTTCTTC

size: -
J: TRBJ2-3
D: TRBD2
V: TRBV15
CDR3: CATSRGEGRIDTQYF
DNA: TGTGCCACCAGCAGAGGGGAGGGACGAATAGATACGCAGTATTTT

size: -
J: TRBJ1-2
D: -
V: TRBV6-1
CDR3: CASSQSSYGYTF
DNA: TGTGCCAGCAGCCAGTCCTCCTATGGCTACACCTTC

size: -
J: TRBJ2-3
D: -
V: TRBV9
CDR3: CASSEGAWDTDTQYF
DNA: TGTGCCAGCAGCGAGGGTGCGTGGGACACAGATACGCAGTATTTT

size: once
J: TRBJ2-5
D: -
V: TRBV11-2
CDR3: CASSLSGDAPVETQYF
DNA: TGTGCCAGCAGCTTAAGTGGTGACGCCCCGGTGGAGACCCAGTACTTC

size: -
J: TRBJ1-1
D: -
V: TRBV15
CDR3: CATSRGIGNTEAFF
DNA: TGTGCCACCAGCAGGGGCATCGGTAACACTGAAGCTTTCTTT

size: -
J: TRBJ2-5
D: TRBD2
V: TRBV6-1
CDR3: CATFSSGFQETQYF
DNA: TGTGCCACCTTTTCTAGCGGATTTCAAGAGACCCAGTACTTC

size: -
J: TRBJ2-1
D: -
V: TRBV19
CDR3: CASSSRAGSNEQFF
DNA: TGTGCCAGTAGTAGTCGGGCGGGGTCCAATGAGCAGTTCTTC

size: -
J: TRBJ1-3
D: -
V: TRBV7-8
CDR3: CASSHGRGLDTIYF
DNA: TGTGCCAGCAGCCACGGGCGGGGATTAGACACCATATATTTT

size: -
J: TRBJ2-5
D: TRBD1
V: TRBV29-1
CDR3: CSVGGTGETQYF
DNA: TGCAGCGTTGGAGGGACAGGGGAGACCCAGTACTTC

size: few
J: TRBJ2-1
D: TRBD1
V: TRBV28
CDR3: CASSWGQAYNEQFF
DNA: TGTGCCAGCAGTTGGGGACAGGCATACAATGAGCAGTTCTTC

size: once
J: TRBJ2-1
D: -
V: TRBV5-1
CDR3: CASSFGAGSSYNEQFF
DNA: TGCGCCAGCAGCTTCGGGGCGGGGAGCTCCTACAATGAGCAGTTCTTC

size: -
J: TRBJ1-1
D: TRBD1
V: TRBV19
CDR3: CASSAQGERAFF
DNA: TGTGCCAGTAGCGCACAGGGGGAGCGAGCTTTCTTT

size: -
J: TRBJ2-3
D: -
V: TRBV9
CDR3: CASSVVSGPDTQYF
DNA: TGTGCCAGCAGCGTAGTATCGGGGCCAGATACGCAGTATTTT

size: -
J: TRBJ1-3
D: -
V: TRBV30
CDR3: CAWNSDTYSGNTIYF
DNA: TGTGCCTGGAACTCTGACACCTACTCTGGAAACACCATATATTTT

size: -
J: TRBJ2-5
D: -
V: TRBV19
CDR3: CASSSRPGQIQETQYF
DNA: TGTGCCAGTAGCTCCAGACCCGGACAGATCCAAGAGACCCAGTACTTC

size: few
J: TRBJ1-1
D: -
V: TRBV6-1
CDR3: CASSVTQNTEAFF
DNA: TGTGCCAGCAGTGTCACGCAGAACACTGAAGCTTTCTTT

size: -
J: TRBJ1-4
D: -
V: TRBV18
CDR3: CASSPNEDTLNEKLFF
DNA: TGTGCCAGCTCACCTAACGAAGACACACTTAATGAAAAACTGTTTTTT

size: -
J: TRBJ2-1
D: -
V: TRBV9
CDR3: CASSVTGNHYNEQFF
DNA: TGTGCCAGCAGCGTAACCGGGAATCACTACAATGAGCAGTTCTTC

size: once
J: TRBJ1-5
D: TRBD1
V: TRBV30
CDR3: CAWSRTGGNQPQHF
DNA: TGTGCCTGGAGCAGGACAGGGGGGAATCAGCCCCAGCATTTT